The source of this TCR beta chain is a study of blood T cell repertoires in COVID-19. About the research overall: Nucleic acid was either cDNA or gDNA, and it came from T cells, B-cell-depleted T cells, or PBMCs.

This CDR3 has 13 residues. Germline V gene sequence: CDR1 SGHAT, CDR2 FQNNGV. The J segment lost 4 bases and the V segment lost 4 bases, leaving 1 base of the junction unmatched. The participants were between roughly 18 and 100 years old and came from roughly 24 US areas. For recovered donors of Cohort 3, there were two negative PCRs, clearance, or symptom resolution. In the original processing: From reference gene primer amplification, estimates of nucleated cell counts were derived. Sequenced by immunoSEQ multiplex PCR; TCRdb stores in-frame clones only, minus some. V, J and clone size are those of that table, while D and trimming were read from the DNA. The sample consists of 140,000 to 150,000 clones, more than 75% of them appearing once.

The receptor comes from a man in his sixties who had recovered from COVID-19. The V and J genes are TRBV11-2 and TRBJ2-7, with TRBD1 matching over 10 bases. The sequenced material came from PBMCs or T cells enriched from blood (not recorded which). CDR3 amino acids: CASSWDRGYEQYF. The CDR3 region has the DNA TGTGCCAGCAGCTGGGACAGGGGATACGAGCAGTACTTC.